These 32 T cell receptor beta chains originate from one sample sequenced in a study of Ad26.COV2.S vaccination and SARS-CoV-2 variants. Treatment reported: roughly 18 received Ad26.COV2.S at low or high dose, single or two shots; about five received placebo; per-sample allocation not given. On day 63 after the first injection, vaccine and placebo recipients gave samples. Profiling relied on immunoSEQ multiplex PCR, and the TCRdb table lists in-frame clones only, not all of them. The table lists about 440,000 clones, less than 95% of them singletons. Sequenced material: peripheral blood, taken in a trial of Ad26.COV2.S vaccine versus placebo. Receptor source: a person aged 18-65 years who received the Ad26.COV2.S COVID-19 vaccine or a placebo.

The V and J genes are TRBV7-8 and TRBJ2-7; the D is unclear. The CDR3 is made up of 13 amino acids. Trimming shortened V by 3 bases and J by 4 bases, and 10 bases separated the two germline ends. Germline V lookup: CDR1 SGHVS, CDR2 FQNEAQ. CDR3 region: CASSFGRVYEQYF. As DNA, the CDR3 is TGTGCCAGCAGCTTCGGACGGGTGTACGAGCAGTACTTC.

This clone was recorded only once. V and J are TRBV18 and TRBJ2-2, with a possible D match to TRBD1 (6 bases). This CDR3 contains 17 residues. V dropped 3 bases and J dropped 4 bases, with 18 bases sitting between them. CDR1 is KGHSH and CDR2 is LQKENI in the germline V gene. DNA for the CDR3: TGTGCCAGCTCACCCAGCGTGGGGGCGATATTCACCGGGGAGCTGTTTTTT. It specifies CASSPSVGAIFTGELFF.

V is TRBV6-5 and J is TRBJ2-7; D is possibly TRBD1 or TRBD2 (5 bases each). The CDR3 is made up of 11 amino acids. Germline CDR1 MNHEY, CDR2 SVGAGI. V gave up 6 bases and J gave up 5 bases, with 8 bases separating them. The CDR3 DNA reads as TGTGCCAGCAGGAGGGGCGACGAGCAGTACTTC. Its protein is CASRRGDEQYF.

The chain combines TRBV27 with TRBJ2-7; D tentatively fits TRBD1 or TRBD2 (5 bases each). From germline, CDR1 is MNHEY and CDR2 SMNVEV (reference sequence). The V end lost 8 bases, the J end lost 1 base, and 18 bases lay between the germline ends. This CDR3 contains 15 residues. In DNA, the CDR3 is TGTGCCAGCGCTGACCAGGGAGCTCCATCCTACGAGCAGTACTTC. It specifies CASADQGAPSYEQYF.

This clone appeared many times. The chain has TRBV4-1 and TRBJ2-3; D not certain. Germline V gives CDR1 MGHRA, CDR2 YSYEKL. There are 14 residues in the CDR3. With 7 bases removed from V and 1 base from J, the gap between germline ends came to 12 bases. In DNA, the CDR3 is TGCGCCAGCAACTTCTATGGGGGCACAGATACGCAGTATTTT. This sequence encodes CASNFYGGTDTQYF.

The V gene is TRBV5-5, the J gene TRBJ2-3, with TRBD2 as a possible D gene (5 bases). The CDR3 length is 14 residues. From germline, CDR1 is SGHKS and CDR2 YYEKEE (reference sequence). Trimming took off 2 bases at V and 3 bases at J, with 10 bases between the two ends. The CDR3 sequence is CASSFRGSTDTQYF. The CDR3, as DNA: TGTGCCAGCAGCTTCCGGGGATCGACAGATACGCAGTATTTT.

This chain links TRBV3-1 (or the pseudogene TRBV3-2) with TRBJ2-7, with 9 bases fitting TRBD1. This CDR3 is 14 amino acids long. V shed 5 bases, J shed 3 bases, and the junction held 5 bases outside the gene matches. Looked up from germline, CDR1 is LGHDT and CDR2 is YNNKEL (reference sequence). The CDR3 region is CASSFTGGNYEQYF. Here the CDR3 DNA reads TGTGCCAGCAGCTTTACAGGGGGCAACTACGAGCAGTACTTC.

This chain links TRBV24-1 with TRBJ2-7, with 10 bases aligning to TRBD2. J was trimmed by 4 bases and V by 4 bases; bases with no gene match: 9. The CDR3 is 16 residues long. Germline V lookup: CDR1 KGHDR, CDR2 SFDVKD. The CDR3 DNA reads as TGTGCCACCAGTGAGCTAGCGGGAGAGCCAATATACGAGCAGTACTTC. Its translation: CATSELAGEPIYEQYF.

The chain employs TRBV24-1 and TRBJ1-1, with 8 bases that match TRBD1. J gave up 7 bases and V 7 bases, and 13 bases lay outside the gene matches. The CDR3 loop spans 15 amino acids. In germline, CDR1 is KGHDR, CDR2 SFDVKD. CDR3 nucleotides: TGTGCCACCAGGCGAGACGATGGACAGGGCAATGAAGCTTTCTTT. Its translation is CATRRDDGQGNEAFF.

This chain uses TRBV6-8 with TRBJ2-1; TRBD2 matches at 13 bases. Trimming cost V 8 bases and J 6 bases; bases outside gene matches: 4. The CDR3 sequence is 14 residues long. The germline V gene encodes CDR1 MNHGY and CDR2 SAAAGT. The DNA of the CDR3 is TGTGCCAGCGGACGACTAGCGGGAGGCAATGAGCAGTTCTTC. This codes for CASGRLAGGNEQFF.

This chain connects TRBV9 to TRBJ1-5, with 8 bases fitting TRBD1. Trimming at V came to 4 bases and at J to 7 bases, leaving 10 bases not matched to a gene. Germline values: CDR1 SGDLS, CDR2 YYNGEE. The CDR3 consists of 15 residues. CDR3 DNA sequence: TGTGCCAGCAGCAAGGGACAGGCACCCGGGCAGCCCCAGCATTTT. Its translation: CASSKGQAPGQPQHF.

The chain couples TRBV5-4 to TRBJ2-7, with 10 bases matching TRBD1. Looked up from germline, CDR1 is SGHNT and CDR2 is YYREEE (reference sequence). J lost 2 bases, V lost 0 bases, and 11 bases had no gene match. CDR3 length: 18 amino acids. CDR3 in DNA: TGTGCCAGCAGCTTGGGCGGGCAACCGGGACAGGGGACCTACGAGCAGTACTTC. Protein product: CASSLGGQPGQGTYEQYF.

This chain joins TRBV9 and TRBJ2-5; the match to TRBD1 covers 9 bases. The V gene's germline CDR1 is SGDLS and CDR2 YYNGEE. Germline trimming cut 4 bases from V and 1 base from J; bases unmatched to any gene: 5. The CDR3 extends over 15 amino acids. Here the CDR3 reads CASSTRDRAQETQYF. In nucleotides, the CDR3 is TGTGCCAGCAGCACCCGGGACAGGGCCCAAGAGACCCAGTACTTC. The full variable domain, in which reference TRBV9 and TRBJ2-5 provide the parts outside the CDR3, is DSGVTQTPKHLITATGQRVTLRCSPRSGDLSVYWYQQSLDQGLQFLIQYYNGEERAKGNILERFSAQQFPDLHSELNLSSLELGDSALYFCASSTRDRAQETQYFGPGTRLLVL.

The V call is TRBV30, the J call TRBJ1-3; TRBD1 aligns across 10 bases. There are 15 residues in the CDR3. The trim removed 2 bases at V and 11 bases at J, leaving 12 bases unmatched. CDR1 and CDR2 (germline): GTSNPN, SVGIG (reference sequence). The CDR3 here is CAWSPGGQGLLPIYF. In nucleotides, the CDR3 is TGTGCCTGGAGTCCTGGGGGACAGGGGCTTCTCCCCATATATTTT.

The CDR3 nucleotides read TGTGCCAGCAGCTTACTGGCAGGGGCTCAGCCCCAGCATTTT. Translating gives CASSLLAGAQPQHF. This chain links TRBV7-2 with TRBJ1-5; possible D gene TRBD1, 6 bases. The CDR3 runs 14 residues. With 2 bases removed from V and 6 bases from J, the gap between germline ends came to 11 bases. Looked up from germline, CDR1 is SGHTA and CDR2 is FQGNSA.

The CDR3 region is CASSPYSGSEESGRQYF. The CDR3, as DNA: TGTGCCAGCTCACCTTATTCTGGGTCGGAGGAAAGTGGGCGGCAGTATTTT. This chain links TRBV18 with TRBJ2-3; weak D call: TRBD2 (5 bases). Germline V gene sequence: CDR1 KGHSH, CDR2 LQKENI. The V end was cut by 3 bases, the J end by 11 bases, with 27 bases between. The CDR3 consists of 17 residues.

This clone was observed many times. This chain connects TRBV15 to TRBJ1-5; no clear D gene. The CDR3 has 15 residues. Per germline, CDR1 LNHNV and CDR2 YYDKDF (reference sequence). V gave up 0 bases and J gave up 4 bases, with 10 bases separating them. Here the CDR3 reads CATSRDKTENQPQHF. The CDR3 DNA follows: TGTGCCACCAGCAGAGATAAGACCGAGAATCAGCCCCAGCATTTT.

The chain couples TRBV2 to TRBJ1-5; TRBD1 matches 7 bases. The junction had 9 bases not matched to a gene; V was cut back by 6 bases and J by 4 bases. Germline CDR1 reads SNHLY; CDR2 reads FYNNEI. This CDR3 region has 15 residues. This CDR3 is CASSRGGQPNQPQHF. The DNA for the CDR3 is TGTGCCAGCAGCAGGGGGGGACAGCCAAATCAGCCCCAGCATTTT. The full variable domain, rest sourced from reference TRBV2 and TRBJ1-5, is EPEVTQTPSHQVTQMGQEVILRCVPISNHLYFYWYRQILGQKVEFLVSFYNNEISEKSEIFDDQFSVERPDGSNFTLKIRSTKLEDSAMYFCASSRGGQPNQPQHFGDGTRLSIL.

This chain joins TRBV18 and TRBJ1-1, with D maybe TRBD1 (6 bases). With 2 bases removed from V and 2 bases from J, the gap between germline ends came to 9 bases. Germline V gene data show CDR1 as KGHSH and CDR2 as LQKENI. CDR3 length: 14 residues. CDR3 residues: CASSPGTRNTEAFF. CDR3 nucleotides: TGTGCCAGCTCACCAGGGACAAGAAACACTGAAGCTTTCTTT.

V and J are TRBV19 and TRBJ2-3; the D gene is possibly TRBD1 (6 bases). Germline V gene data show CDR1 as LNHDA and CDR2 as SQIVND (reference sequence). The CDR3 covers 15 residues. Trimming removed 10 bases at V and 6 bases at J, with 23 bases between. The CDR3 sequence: CATQSPQGLVDTQYF. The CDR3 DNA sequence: TGTGCCACCCAAAGCCCTCAGGGGCTCGTGGATACGCAGTATTTT. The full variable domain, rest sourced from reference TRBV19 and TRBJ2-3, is DGGITQSPKYLFRKEGQNVTLSCEQNLNHDAMYWYRQDPGQGLRLIYYSQIVNDFQKGDIAEGYSVSREKKESFPLTVTSAQKNPTAFYLCATQSPQGLVDTQYFGPGTRLTVL.

The CDR3 DNA reads TGTGCCAGCAGCGTAGAGGGGGGCTTCTTTGGCACAGATACGCAGTATTTT. Translation gives CASSVEGGFFGTDTQYF. This chain links TRBV9 with TRBJ2-3; possibly TRBD1 or TRBD2 for D (6 bases each). CDR3 length: 17 residues. Germline assignment: CDR1 SGDLS and CDR2 YYNGEE. Trimming removed 0 bases from V and 1 base from J, with 15 bases in between.

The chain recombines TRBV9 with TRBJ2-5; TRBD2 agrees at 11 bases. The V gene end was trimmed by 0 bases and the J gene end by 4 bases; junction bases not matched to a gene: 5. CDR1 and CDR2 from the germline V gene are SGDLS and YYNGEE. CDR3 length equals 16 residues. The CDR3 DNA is TGTGCCAGCAGCGTAGGTCTAGCGGGAGGTGGAGAGACCCAGTACTTC. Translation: CASSVGLAGGGETQYF.

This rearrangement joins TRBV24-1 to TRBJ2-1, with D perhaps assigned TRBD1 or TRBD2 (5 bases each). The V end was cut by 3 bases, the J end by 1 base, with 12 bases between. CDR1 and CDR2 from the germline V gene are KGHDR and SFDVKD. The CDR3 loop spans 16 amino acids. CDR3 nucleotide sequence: TGTGCCACCAGTGATCCCCCGGGACCTTCCTACAATGAGCAGTTCTTC. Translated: CATSDPPGPSYNEQFF.

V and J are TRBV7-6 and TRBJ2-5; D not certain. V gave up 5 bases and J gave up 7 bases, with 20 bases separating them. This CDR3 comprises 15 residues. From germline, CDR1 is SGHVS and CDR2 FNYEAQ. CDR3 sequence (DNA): TGTGCCAGCAGCCTTCTTCACATGGTCCTTGGGACCCAGTACTTC. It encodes CASSLLHMVLGTQYF.

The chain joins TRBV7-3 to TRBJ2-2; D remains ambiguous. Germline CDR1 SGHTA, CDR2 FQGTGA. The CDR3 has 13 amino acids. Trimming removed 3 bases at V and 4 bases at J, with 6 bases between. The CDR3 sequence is CASSFSRTGELFF. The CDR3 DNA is TGTGCCAGCAGCTTTTCTCGCACCGGGGAGCTGTTTTTT.

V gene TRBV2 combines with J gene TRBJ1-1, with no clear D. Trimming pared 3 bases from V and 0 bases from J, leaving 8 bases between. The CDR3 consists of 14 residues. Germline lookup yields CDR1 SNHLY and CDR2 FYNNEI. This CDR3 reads CASSDGPLNTEAFF. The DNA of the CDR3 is TGTGCCAGCAGTGACGGACCCCTGAACACTGAAGCTTTCTTT. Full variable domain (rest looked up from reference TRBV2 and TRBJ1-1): EPEVTQTPSHQVTQMGQEVILRCVPISNHLYFYWYRQILGQKVEFLVSFYNNEISEKSEIFDDQFSVERPDGSNFTLKIRSTKLEDSAMYFCASSDGPLNTEAFFGQGTRLTVV.

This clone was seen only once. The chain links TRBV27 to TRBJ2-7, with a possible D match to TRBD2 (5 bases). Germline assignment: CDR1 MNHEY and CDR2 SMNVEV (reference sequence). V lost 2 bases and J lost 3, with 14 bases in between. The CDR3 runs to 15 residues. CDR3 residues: CASSLGSHKNYEQYF. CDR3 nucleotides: TGTGCCAGCAGTTTAGGGAGTCACAAGAACTACGAGCAGTACTTC.

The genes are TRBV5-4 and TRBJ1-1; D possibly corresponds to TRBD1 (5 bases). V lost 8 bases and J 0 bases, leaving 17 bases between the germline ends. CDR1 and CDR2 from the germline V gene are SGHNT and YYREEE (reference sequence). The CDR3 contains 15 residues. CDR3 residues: CASKTGGTLNTEAFF. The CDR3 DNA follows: TGTGCCAGTAAAACGGGAGGGACTCTGAACACTGAAGCTTTCTTT.

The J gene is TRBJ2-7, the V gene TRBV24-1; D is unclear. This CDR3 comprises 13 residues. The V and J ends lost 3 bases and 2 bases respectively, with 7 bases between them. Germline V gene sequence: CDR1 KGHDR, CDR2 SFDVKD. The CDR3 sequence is CATSDNRAYEQYF. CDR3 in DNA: TGTGCCACCAGTGATAATAGAGCCTACGAGCAGTACTTC.

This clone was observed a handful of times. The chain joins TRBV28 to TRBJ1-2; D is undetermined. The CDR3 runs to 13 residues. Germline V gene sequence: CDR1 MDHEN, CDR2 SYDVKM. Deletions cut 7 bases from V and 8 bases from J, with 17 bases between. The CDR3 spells CASTLTAARGYTF. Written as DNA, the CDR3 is TGTGCCAGCACCCTTACAGCCGCCCGAGGCTACACCTTC.

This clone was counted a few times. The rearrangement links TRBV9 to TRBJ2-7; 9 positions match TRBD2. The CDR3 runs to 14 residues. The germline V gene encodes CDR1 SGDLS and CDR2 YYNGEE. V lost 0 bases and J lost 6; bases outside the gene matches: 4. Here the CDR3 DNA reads TGTGCCAGCAGCGTAGAGGAGGGACTAGCCGAGCAGTACTTC. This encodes CASSVEEGLAEQYF.

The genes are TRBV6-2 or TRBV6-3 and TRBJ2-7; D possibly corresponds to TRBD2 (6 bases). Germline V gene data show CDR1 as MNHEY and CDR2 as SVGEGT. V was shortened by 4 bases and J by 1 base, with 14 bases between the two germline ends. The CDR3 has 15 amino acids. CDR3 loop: CASSSLSGISYEQYF. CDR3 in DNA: TGTGCCAGCAGTTCCCTTAGCGGAATTTCCTACGAGCAGTACTTC.